The clone carrying this T cell receptor beta chain was recorded once. The sample comes from a study of PD-L1 blockade in urothelial cancer. Study-wide background: Males with bladder-origin urothelial cancer made up twenty-five of 29 patients. At 6 weeks and at 3 weeks (second dose) after treatment start, blood was analyzed.

This table comes from immunoSEQ multiplex PCR, and its TCRdb copy is limited to in-frame clones, with some not included. The data contain about 110,000 clones, around 93% of them singletons. The CDR3 totals 15 residues. V lost 2 bases, J lost 4 bases, and 8 bases stayed unmatched. The germline gives CDR1 SGHRS, CDR2 YFSETQ. Time point here: peripheral blood 6 weeks after treatment start. This TCR derives from a man in his 60s with urothelial cancer. The genes are TRBV5-1 and TRBJ2-5; 7 positions match TRBD1. The specimen was PBMCs, collected around atezolizumab (anti-PD-L1) treatment. This CDR3 reads CASSLQGSAGETQYF. The CDR3 nucleotides are TGCGCCAGCAGCTTACAGGGGTCGGCAGGAGAGACCCAGTACTTC.